This T cell receptor beta chain was retrieved from a study of regulatory T cells in long-lasting Graves disease. CDR3 length: 14 residues. In germline, CDR1 is MNHEY, CDR2 SVGEGT. V was shortened by 6 bases and J by 9 bases, with 18 bases between the two germline ends. Noted time point: persistent/refractory GD, antithyroid drugs over 5 years with positive TRAb. With RNA extracted from PBMCs as input, the TCR library was made. American Thyroid Association guidelines defined how Graves' disease was diagnosed. The table lists this clonotype with a few counts. Arm-PCR of CDR3 regions and iRepertoire HTBI primers were used to build TCR beta libraries. TCRdb analysed the multiplex PCR reads with MiXCR anew, one entry per CDR3 protein. The table shows around 500,000 distinct CDR3 sequences, with about a fifth occurring only once.

The chain joins TRBV6-2 or TRBV6-3 to TRBJ1-5; no clear D. The receptor comes from a female donor with Graves disease. The source was peripheral blood mononuclear cells (PBMCs), collected when the disease was refractory, from a patient treated with antithyroid drugs. Here the CDR3 DNA reads TGTGCCAGCAGGAACCAGGCGGCCTTGGGGCCCCAGCATTTT. It encodes CASRNQAALGPQHF.